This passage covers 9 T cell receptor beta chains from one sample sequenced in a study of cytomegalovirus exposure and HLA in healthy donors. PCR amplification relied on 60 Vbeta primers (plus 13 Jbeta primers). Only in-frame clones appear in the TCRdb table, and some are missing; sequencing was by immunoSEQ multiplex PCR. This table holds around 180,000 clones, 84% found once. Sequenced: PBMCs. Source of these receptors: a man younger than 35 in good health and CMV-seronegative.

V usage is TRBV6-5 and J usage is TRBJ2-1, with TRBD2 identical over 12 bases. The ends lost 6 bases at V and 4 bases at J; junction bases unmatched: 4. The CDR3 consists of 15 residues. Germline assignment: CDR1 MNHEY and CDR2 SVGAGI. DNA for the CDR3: TGTGCCAGCAGCCTACTAGCGGGAGGATACAATGAGCAGTTCTTC. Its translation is CASSLLAGGYNEQFF.

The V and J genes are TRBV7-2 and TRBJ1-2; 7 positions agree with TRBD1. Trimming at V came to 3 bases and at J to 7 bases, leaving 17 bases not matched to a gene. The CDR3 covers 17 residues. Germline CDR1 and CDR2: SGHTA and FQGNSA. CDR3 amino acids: CASSLSTGTAQMGGYTF. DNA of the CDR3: TGTGCCAGCAGCTTGTCAACCGGGACAGCCCAAATGGGTGGCTACACCTTC. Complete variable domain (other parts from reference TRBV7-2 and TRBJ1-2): GAGVSQSPSNKVTEKGKDVELRCDPISGHTALYWYRQSLGQGLEFLIYFQGNSAPDKSGLPSDRFSAERTGGSVSTLTIQRTQQEDSAVYLCASSLSTGTAQMGGYTFGSGTRLTVV.

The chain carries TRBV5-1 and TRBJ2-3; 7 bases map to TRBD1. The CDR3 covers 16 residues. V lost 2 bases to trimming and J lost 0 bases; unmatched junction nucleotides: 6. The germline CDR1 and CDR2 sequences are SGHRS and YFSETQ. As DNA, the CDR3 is TGCGCCAGCAGCTTCCTAGGGGGCGCGAGCACAGATACGCAGTATTTT. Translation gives CASSFLGGASTDTQYF.

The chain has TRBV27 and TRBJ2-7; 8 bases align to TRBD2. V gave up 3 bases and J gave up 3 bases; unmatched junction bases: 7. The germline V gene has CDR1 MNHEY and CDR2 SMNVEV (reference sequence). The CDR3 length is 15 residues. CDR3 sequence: CASSLFGTSGYEQYF. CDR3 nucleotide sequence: TGTGCCAGCAGTTTGTTTGGTACTAGCGGCTACGAGCAGTACTTC.

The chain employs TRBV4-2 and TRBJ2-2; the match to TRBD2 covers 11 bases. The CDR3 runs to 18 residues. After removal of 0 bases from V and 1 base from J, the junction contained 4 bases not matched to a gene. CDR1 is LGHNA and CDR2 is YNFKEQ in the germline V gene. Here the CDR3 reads CASSQDGTSGLNTGELFF. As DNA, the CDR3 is TGTGCCAGCAGCCAAGATGGGACTAGCGGTTTGAACACCGGGGAGCTGTTTTTT.

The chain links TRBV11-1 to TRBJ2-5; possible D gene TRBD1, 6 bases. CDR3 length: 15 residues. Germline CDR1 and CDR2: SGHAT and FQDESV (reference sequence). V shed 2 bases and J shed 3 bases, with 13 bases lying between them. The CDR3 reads CASSLNRRQEETQYF. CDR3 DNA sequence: TGTGCCAGCAGCTTAAACCGTAGACAGGAAGAGACCCAGTACTTC. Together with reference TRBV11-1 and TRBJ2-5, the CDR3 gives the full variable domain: EAEVAQSPRYKITEKSQAVAFWCDPISGHATLYWYRQILGQGPELLVQFQDESVVDDSQLPKDRFSAERLKGVDSTLKIQPAELGDSAMYLCASSLNRRQEETQYFGPGTRLLVL.

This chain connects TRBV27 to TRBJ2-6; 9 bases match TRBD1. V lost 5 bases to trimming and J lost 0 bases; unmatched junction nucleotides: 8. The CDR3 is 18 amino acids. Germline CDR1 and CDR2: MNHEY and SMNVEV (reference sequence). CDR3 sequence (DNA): TGTGCCAGCAGTCCAACAGGGGGCCGCTCCTCTGGGGCCAACGTCCTGACTTTC. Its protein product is CASSPTGGRSSGANVLTF. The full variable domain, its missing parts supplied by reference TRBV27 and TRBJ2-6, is EAQVTQNPRYLITVTGKKLTVTCSQNMNHEYMSWYRQDPGLGLRQIYYSMNVEVTDKGDVPEGYKVSRKEKRNFPLILESPSPNQTSLYFCASSPTGGRSSGANVLTFGAGSRLTVL.

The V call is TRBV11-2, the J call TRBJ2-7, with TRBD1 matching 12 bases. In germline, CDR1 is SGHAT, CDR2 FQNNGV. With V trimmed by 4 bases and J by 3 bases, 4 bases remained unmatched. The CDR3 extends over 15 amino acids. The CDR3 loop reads CASSSGTGGYYEQYF. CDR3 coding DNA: TGTGCCAGCAGCTCCGGGACAGGGGGCTACTACGAGCAGTACTTC.

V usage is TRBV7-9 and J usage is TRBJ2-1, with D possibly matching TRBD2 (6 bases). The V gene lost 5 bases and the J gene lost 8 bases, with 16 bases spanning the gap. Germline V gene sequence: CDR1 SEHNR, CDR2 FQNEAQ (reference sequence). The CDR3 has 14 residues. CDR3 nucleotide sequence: TGTGCCAGCAGCGGAGAGGTTGGGGGGTATGAGCAGTTCTTC. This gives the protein CASSGEVGGYEQFF.